Listed here are 32 T cell receptor beta chains from one sample, sequenced in a study of T cells in localized non-small cell lung cancer. Method: immunoSEQ multiplex PCR; TCRdb's copy keeps in-frame clones and lacks some. The table has about 36,000 clones, around nine tenths seen once. The sequences come from peripheral blood, collected before any cancer treatment. The source of these receptors is a woman aged 40 to 75 with stage I lung adenocarcinoma.

CDR3 in DNA: TGTGCCAGCAGTACCTCCGGGACAAGTAATTCACCCCTCCACTTT. It specifies CASSTSGTSNSPLHF. This chain links TRBV5-3 with TRBJ1-6; maybe TRBD1 (6 bases). TRBV5-3 is labeled an ORF, and its function is uncertain. CDR3 length: 15 amino acids. V gave up 8 bases and J gave up 6 bases, with 18 bases separating them.

The chain joins TRBV30 to TRBJ1-1; no definite D call. V was clipped by 0 bases and J by 11 bases, with 19 bases between them. Germline CDR1 reads GTSNPN; CDR2 reads SVGIG (reference sequence). The CDR3 totals 14 residues. The CDR3 loop reads CAWSVGRAQREAFF. CDR3 DNA: TGTGCCTGGAGTGTTGGGAGGGCCCAACGCGAGGCTTTCTTT.

The chain joins TRBV19 to TRBJ1-2, with TRBD1 matching over 10 bases. The germline V gene has CDR1 LNHDA and CDR2 SQIVND (reference sequence). The CDR3 has 13 residues. J lost 7 bases, V lost 6 bases, and 5 bases had no gene match. The CDR3 spells CASRTGGNGGYTF. The CDR3 coding sequence is TGTGCCAGTAGGACAGGGGGCAACGGTGGCTACACCTTC.

The chain uses TRBV5-5 and TRBJ2-2, with D unresolved. Germline CDR1 SGHKS, CDR2 YYEKEE (reference sequence). V lost 1 base, J lost 4 bases, and 8 bases lay in between. The CDR3 has 14 residues. In nucleotides, the CDR3 is TGTGCCAGCAGCTTGAGGACGGGCACCGGGGAGCTGTTTTTT. Its translation is CASSLRTGTGELFF.

CDR3 in DNA: TGTGCCAGCAGCATGAGGTCTTTTCGTGAAGCGAGCCCTGGAAACACCATATATTTT. This translates into CASSMRSFREASPGNTIYF. This chain joins TRBV5-4 and TRBJ1-3, with D hard to call. Germline lookup yields CDR1 SGHNT and CDR2 YYREEE (reference sequence). The CDR3 is 19 amino acids. The germline V and J ends were trimmed by 4 bases and 2 bases, with 25 bases remaining between them.

The chain uses TRBV2 and TRBJ1-3; D gene ambiguous. Germline V gene sequence: CDR1 SNHLY, CDR2 FYNNEI. V gave up 4 bases and J gave up 0 bases, with 10 bases separating them. The CDR3 runs to 15 residues. The DNA of the CDR3 is TGTGCCAGCAGTGCCCCTGCTACCTCTGGAAACACCATATATTTT. Protein product: CASSAPATSGNTIYF.

The rearrangement uses TRBV5-4 and TRBJ2-7, with 9 bases lining up with TRBD1. CDR1 is SGHNT and CDR2 is YYREEE in the germline V gene (reference sequence). V was clipped by 4 bases and J by 4 bases; unmatched bases: 9. CDR3 length equals 15 residues. CDR3 nucleotide sequence: TGTGCCAGCAGCGCGTCCGGGACAGGGAAATACGAGCAGTACTTC. Protein sequence: CASSASGTGKYEQYF.

The chain uses TRBV5-1 and TRBJ2-2; 7 bases map to TRBD1. The CDR3 covers 16 residues. Germline CDR1 SGHRS, CDR2 YFSETQ. The V gene end was trimmed by 3 bases and the J gene end by 0 bases; junction bases not matched to a gene: 5. The CDR3 DNA sequence: TGCGCCAGCAGCTCCACCGGGACAGCGAACACCGGGGAGCTGTTTTTT. Protein product: CASSSTGTANTGELFF.

A single count supports this clone. The chain has TRBV5-1 and TRBJ2-1; no definite D call. Germline V lookup: CDR1 SGHRS, CDR2 YFSETQ. Trimming shortened V by 0 bases and J by 6 bases, and 7 bases separated the two germline ends. The CDR3 sequence is 13 residues long. The CDR3 bases are TGCGCCAGCAGCTTGGTTGGGGTCAATGAGCAGTTCTTC. Its translation: CASSLVGVNEQFF.

The chain's CDR3 is CSAYRGETQYF. The CDR3 coding sequence is TGCAGTGCTTACAGGGGCGAGACCCAGTACTTC. This chain links TRBV20-1 with TRBJ2-5; 7 nucleotides agree with TRBD1. Germline V gives CDR1 DFQATT, CDR2 SNEGSKA (reference sequence). V trimming: 5 bases; J trimming: 5 bases; junction bases outside the gene matches: 2. The CDR3 sequence is 11 residues long.

This clone was found once. The rearrangement uses TRBV15 and TRBJ1-1, with D hard to call. The germline CDR1 and CDR2 sequences are LNHNV and YYDKDF (reference sequence). This CDR3 comprises 14 residues. Between the trimmed V and J ends, which lost 0 bases and 5 bases, there was a span of 10 bases. CDR3 sequence reads: CATSRDTTTTEAFF. The CDR3 DNA follows: TGTGCCACCAGCAGAGATACTACCACTACTGAAGCTTTCTTT.

V and J are TRBV6-5 and TRBJ1-3; D not resolved. From germline, CDR1 is MNHEY and CDR2 SVGAGI. Trimming shortened V by 6 bases and J by 7 bases, and 7 bases separated the two germline ends. The length of the CDR3 is 11 residues. The CDR3 DNA is TGTGCCAGCAGGTTGGGGAACACCATATATTTT. Translation gives CASRLGNTIYF.

J is TRBJ1-2 and V is TRBV27; 8 bases match TRBD1. Germline loops: CDR1 MNHEY, CDR2 SMNVEV (reference sequence). The CDR3 consists of 14 residues. J lost 5 bases, V lost 5 bases, and 7 bases had no gene match. The DNA for the CDR3 is TGTGCCAGCAGTCCACTCCGGGACAGGTATGGCTACACCTTC. This gives the protein CASSPLRDRYGYTF.

CDR3 nucleotide sequence: TGTGCCAGCAGTGAGGTTAACAGGGGGGCTCAGCCCCAGCATTTT. This gives the protein CASSEVNRGAQPQHF. The J gene is TRBJ1-5, the V gene TRBV2, with 8 bases identical to TRBD1. The CDR3 has 15 amino acids. V shed 3 bases, J shed 6 bases, and the junction held 7 bases outside the gene matches. CDR1 is SNHLY and CDR2 is FYNNEI in the germline V gene. The full variable domain, rest sourced from reference TRBV2 and TRBJ1-5, is EPEVTQTPSHQVTQMGQEVILRCVPISNHLYFYWYRQILGQKVEFLVSFYNNEISEKSEIFDDQFSVERPDGSNFTLKIRSTKLEDSAMYFCASSEVNRGAQPQHFGDGTRLSIL.

The chain recombines TRBV7-9 with TRBJ2-1; tentative D call: TRBD1 (7 bases). The V gene lost 3 bases and the J gene lost 4 bases, with 13 bases spanning the gap. Per germline, CDR1 SEHNR and CDR2 FQNEAQ (reference sequence). The CDR3 is 15 amino acids. CDR3 residues: CASSFRAGGYNEQFF. CDR3 nucleotides: TGTGCCAGCAGCTTCCGTGCAGGGGGGTACAATGAGCAGTTCTTC.

The CDR3 bases are TGTGCCAGCAGTAACAACTATGGCTACACCTTC. Protein: CASSNNYGYTF. The chain recombines TRBV2 with TRBJ1-2; D uncertain. Trimming cost V 5 bases and J 2 bases, with 3 bases left between them. CDR3 length: 11 residues. Germline lookup yields CDR1 SNHLY and CDR2 FYNNEI. The variable domain in full, completed from reference TRBV2 and TRBJ1-2, reads EPEVTQTPSHQVTQMGQEVILRCVPISNHLYFYWYRQILGQKVEFLVSFYNNEISEKSEIFDDQFSVERPDGSNFTLKIRSTKLEDSAMYFCASSNNYGYTFGSGTRLTVV.

The chain has TRBV5-1 and TRBJ2-5; no reliable D call. There are 14 residues in the CDR3. V was pared by 2 bases and J by 2 bases, with 10 bases between. CDR1 SGHRS and CDR2 YFSETQ come from the germline V gene. In DNA form, the CDR3 reads TGCGCCAGCAGCTTAGGGCAGCAACAAGAGACCCAGTACTTC. Translating it yields CASSLGQQQETQYF. Complete variable domain (other parts from reference TRBV5-1 and TRBJ2-5): KAGVTQTPRYLIKTRGQQVTLSCSPISGHRSVSWYQQTPGQGLQFLFEYFSETQRNKGNFPGRFSGRQFSNSRSEMNVSTLELGDSALYLCASSLGQQQETQYFGPGTRLLVL.

The J gene is TRBJ2-3, the V gene TRBV28; the match to TRBD1 covers 7 bases. Germline CDR1 MDHEN, CDR2 SYDVKM. V dropped 1 base and J dropped 13; count of bases not matched to a gene: 5. The CDR3 extends over 12 amino acids. CDR3 DNA sequence: TGTGCCAGCAGTTTATCCGGGACAGTGGAGTATTTT. It codes for CASSLSGTVEYF.

The rearrangement uses TRBV30 and TRBJ2-7; 10 bases agree with TRBD1. With 5 bases clipped from V and 7 bases from J, the junction kept 11 bases outside the gene matches. This CDR3 has 14 residues. Germline V lookup: CDR1 GTSNPN, CDR2 SVGIG (reference sequence). This chain's CDR3 is CAWATGGPLGEQYF. In nucleotides, the CDR3 is TGTGCCTGGGCGACAGGGGGCCCCTTGGGGGAGCAGTACTTC. Full variable domain (remainder filled in from reference TRBV30 and TRBJ2-7): SQTIHQWPATLVQPVGSPLSLECTVEGTSNPNLYWYRQAAGRGLQLLFYSVGIGQISSEVPQNLSASRPQDRQFILSSKKLLLSDSGFYLCAWATGGPLGEQYFGPGTRLTVT.

The CDR3: CASGEGTGSYNEQFF. CDR3 in DNA: TGTGCTAGTGGCGAAGGGACAGGCTCCTACAATGAGCAGTTCTTC. V gene TRBV12-5 combines with J gene TRBJ2-1; the match to TRBD1 covers 8 bases. Per the germline V gene, CDR1 is LGHNT and CDR2 is FRNRAP. V dropped 6 bases and J dropped 0; count of bases not matched to a gene: 4. This CDR3 is 15 amino acids long.

The J gene is TRBJ1-1, the V gene TRBV6-6; 9 bases agree with TRBD1. This CDR3 is 14 amino acids long. The trim removed 6 bases at V and 1 base at J, leaving 3 bases unmatched. Germline values: CDR1 MNHNY, CDR2 SVGAGI (reference sequence). This chain's CDR3 is CASSPQGANTEAFF. CDR3 coding DNA: TGTGCCAGCAGCCCACAGGGGGCGAACACTGAAGCTTTCTTT.

The table lists this clone with a few counts. The chain recombines TRBV7-3 with TRBJ2-2; D not resolved. The germline V gene encodes CDR1 SGHTA and CDR2 FQGTGA. V lost 3 bases, J lost 2 bases, and 4 bases lay in between. CDR3 length: 13 amino acids. The CDR3 nucleotides are TGTGCCAGCAGCTTCGCAAACACCGGGGAGCTGTTTTTT. This codes for CASSFANTGELFF.

The CDR3 DNA follows: TGCGCCAGCAGCTTAAGCACAGGGACCAACACTGAAGCTTTCTTT. It encodes CASSLSTGTNTEAFF. The chain is built from TRBV5-1 and TRBJ1-1, with a weak D call TRBD1 (6 bases). V was pared by 2 bases and J by 2 bases, with 13 bases between. The CDR3 is 15 residues long. Germline CDR1 reads SGHRS; CDR2 reads YFSETQ.

The gene calls are TRBV6-5 and TRBJ1-1; perhaps TRBD1 as D (6 bases). CDR1 is MNHEY and CDR2 is SVGAGI in the germline V gene. CDR3 size: 14 residues. V lost 6 bases, J lost 2 bases, and 13 bases lay in between. The chain's CDR3 is CASSITGRNTEAFF. Here the CDR3 DNA reads TGTGCCAGCAGCATTACAGGGAGAAACACTGAAGCTTTCTTT.

The chain is built from TRBV28 and TRBJ1-1; D gene uncertain. Germline assignment: CDR1 MDHEN and CDR2 SYDVKM. Between the trimmed V and J ends, which lost 7 bases and 0 bases, there was a span of 9 bases. The CDR3 has 13 amino acids. The CDR3 region has the DNA TGTGCCAGCATTGGGTTCCTGAACACTGAAGCTTTCTTT. It yields the protein CASIGFLNTEAFF. Drawing the rest from reference TRBV28 and TRBJ1-1, the complete variable domain is DVKVTQSSRYLVKRTGEKVFLECVQDMDHENMFWYRQDPGLGLRLIYFSYDVKMKEKGDIPEGYSVSREKKERFSLILESASTNQTSMYLCASIGFLNTEAFFGQGTRLTVV.

The CDR3 region has the DNA TGTGCCAGCAGCTATGGGGACGCCCGATACAATGAGCAGTTCTTC. Amino acid sequence: CASSYGDARYNEQFF. This chain connects TRBV7-2 to TRBJ2-1; D possibly matches TRBD1 or TRBD2 (5 bases each). Germline lookup yields CDR1 SGHTA and CDR2 FQGNSA. The length of the CDR3 is 15 residues. V dropped 4 bases and J dropped 4 bases, with 14 bases sitting between them.

The chain links TRBV5-6 to TRBJ1-6; TRBD1 is a possible D gene (6 bases). Deletions cut 3 bases from V and 0 bases from J, with 16 bases between. CDR1 and CDR2 (germline): SGHDT, YYEEEE. CDR3 length: 18 residues. CDR3 protein: CASSSPGQIGSYNSPLHF. CDR3 coding DNA: TGTGCCAGCAGCTCACCCGGACAGATCGGCTCCTATAATTCACCCCTCCACTTT.

The chain combines TRBV28 with TRBJ2-7; the D is unclear. This CDR3 spans 13 amino acids. Germline lookup yields CDR1 MDHEN and CDR2 SYDVKM. V was clipped by 4 bases and J by 4 bases, with 11 bases between them. The CDR3 DNA reads TGTGCCAGCAGTTCAAGGGCCCCTTACGAGCAGTACTTC. It yields the protein CASSSRAPYEQYF.

V gene TRBV19 combines with J gene TRBJ2-2; D perhaps matches TRBD1 (6 bases). Germline V gene lookup returns CDR1 LNHDA and CDR2 SQIVND (reference sequence). The germline V and J ends were trimmed by 7 bases and 0 bases, with 15 bases remaining between them. The CDR3 extends over 16 amino acids. CDR3 amino acids: CASIHSGTSNTGELFF. The CDR3 DNA is TGTGCCAGTATTCACTCCGGGACATCGAACACCGGGGAGCTGTTTTTT.

This clone appeared a few times. This same CDR3 is encoded by further DNA sequences in the sample. The chain is built from TRBV19 and TRBJ1-2, with TRBD1 matching over 8 bases. The CDR3 extends over 14 amino acids. With 3 bases clipped from V and 4 bases from J, the junction kept 4 bases outside the gene matches. From germline, CDR1 is LNHDA and CDR2 SQIVND (reference sequence). The CDR3 spells CASSIGQGIYGYTF. DNA of the CDR3: TGTGCCAGTAGTATCGGACAGGGCATCTATGGCTACACCTTC.

Only one count was recorded for this clone. V and J are TRBV15 and TRBJ2-2; 8 bases align to TRBD1. The CDR3 consists of 15 residues. After removal of 3 bases from V and 4 bases from J, the junction contained 4 bases not matched to a gene. The germline V gene encodes CDR1 LNHNV and CDR2 YYDKDF (reference sequence). The CDR3 here is CATSSRTGPTGELFF. The CDR3 DNA reads TGTGCCACCAGCAGCCGGACAGGGCCCACCGGGGAGCTGTTTTTT.

V is TRBV6-4 and J is TRBJ1-4; a possible D gene is TRBD1 (5 bases). The CDR3 runs 13 residues. Germline-derived CDR1 and CDR2 are MRHNA and SNTAGT. Trimming shortened V by 5 bases and J by 7 bases, and 11 bases separated the two germline ends. The CDR3 loop is CASSRGPGEKLFF. The CDR3 nucleotides read TGTGCCAGCAGTCGGGGCCCTGGTGAAAAACTGTTTTTT.